These T cell receptor beta chains were read from a single sample in a study of cytomegalovirus exposure and HLA in healthy donors. Only in-frame clones appear in the TCRdb table, and some are missing; sequencing was by immunoSEQ multiplex PCR. Of 150,000 to 200,000 clones in the sample, 55% to 80% were seen once. Source material: PBMCs. The receptors come from a woman aged 18-30 years in good health and CMV-seropositive. Each CDR3 is given with its conserved first and last residue. A D gene is named only where the DNA matches it firmly. Clone size is stated in some rows and not others, as once, few, many or a class when expanded.

V gene	D gene	clone size	J gene	CDR3 DNA	CDR3 protein
TRBV7-9	.	.	TRBJ2-1	TGTGCCAGCAGCCCTCGGGGTTATGAGCAGTTCTTC	CASSPRGYEQFF
TRBV12-5	.	once	TRBJ2-2	TGTGCTAGTGGTTTCGGGGTCGGCACCGGGGAGCTGTTTTTT	CASGFGVGTGELFF
TRBV6-5	.	.	TRBJ1-1	TGTGCCAGCAGTTACGCCAGATTGAACACTGAAGCTTTCTTT	CASSYARLNTEAFF
TRBV14	.	.	TRBJ2-7	TGTGCCAGCAGCCCTAGCGTCGTGGCAGGCGAGCAGTACTTC	CASSPSVVAGEQYF
TRBV21-1	.	.	TRBJ2-7	TGTGCCAGCAGCACCAGCGAGGGACTAGCGGGAGGGTCGGAAAACGAGCAGTACTTC	CASSTSEGLAGGSENEQYF
TRBV5-1	TRBD2	.	TRBJ2-1	TGCGCCAGCAGAAAGCCTCAACTAGCGGGGGATGAGCAGTTCTTC	CASRKPQLAGDEQFF
TRBV5-8	.	.	TRBJ1-2	TGTGCCAGCATCCCCCGGGGGTACCCGACAAATAACTATGGCTACACCTTC	CASIPRGYPTNNYGYTF
TRBV27	.	.	TRBJ1-2	TGTGCCAGCCCTAGGCCGGCTAACTATGGCTACACCTTC	CASPRPANYGYTF
TRBV2	TRBD2	.	TRBJ2-7	TGTGCCACCCTAGGGGCTAGCGGCTACGAGCAGTACTTC	CATLGASGYEQYF
TRBV28	TRBD1	few	TRBJ1-5	TGTGCCAGCAGTTTCGCAGGGGGTGGTCAGCCCCAGCATTTT	CASSFAGGGQPQHF
TRBV12-5	.	.	TRBJ2-5	TGTGCTAGTGGTTCCCTACAGGGAGAAGAGACCCAGTACTTC	CASGSLQGEETQYF
TRBV6-6	TRBD1	.	TRBJ1-1	TGTGCCAGCAGCAGAGGACAGGGAACGAACACTGAAGCTTTCTTT	CASSRGQGTNTEAFF
TRBV6-5	TRBD1	.	TRBJ1-2	TGTGCCAGCAGTTACCGAGGGGCAGGGGGAGCAGATGGCTACACCTTC	CASSYRGAGGADGYTF
TRBV9	.	few	TRBJ1-5	TGTGCCAGCAGCCCCTCGGGAGGGGGCAATCAGCCCCAGCATTTT	CASSPSGGGNQPQHF
TRBV19	.	once	TRBJ2-1	TGTGCCAGTAGTATGCAGTCTCAATACAATGAGCAGTTCTTC	CASSMQSQYNEQFF
TRBV5-4	.	few	TRBJ1-2	TGTGCCAGCAGCTCTCCATGGTCGGTGAAACTCTATGGCTACACCTTC	CASSSPWSVKLYGYTF